This T cell receptor beta chain appears in the sequencing data of a study of OX40 agonist ivuxolimab in advanced cancers. Notes on the research overall: Ivuxolimab was a fully human IgG2 agonistic monoclonal antibody targeting the costimulatory receptor OX40 (CD134). Intravenous ivuxolimab was administered to patients every 2 weeks at six dose levels: 0.01, 0.1, 0.3, 1.5, 3 and 10 mg/kg. Of the roughly 53 patients in dose escalation, 19 had hepatocellular carcinoma, some 15 had melanoma, 9 had renal cell carcinoma and 9 had head and neck cancer. In the dose-escalation cohort, 82.7% of patients were male, and the mean age was around 60 years, with a range of roughly 23 to 85. Prior anti-PD-1, anti-PD-L1 or anti-CTLA-4 therapy was permitted, and checkpoint inhibitors had been received by around 39% of dose-escalation patients. Partial responses occurred in three dose-escalation patients: two with cutaneous melanoma and one with hepatocellular carcinoma. The purpose of peripheral TCRbeta sequencing was to test whether ivuxolimab changed TCR sequence diversity and led to clonal T-cell expansion. The monotherapy dose-escalation portion (N ≈ 50 patients) of the phase I ivuxolimab trial is reported in the paper. What the study reported, not specific to this receptor: Low levels of normalized T-cell clonal expansion were also seen in some patients who did not respond. After ivuxolimab, expanded clones were on average more numerous among CD8+ T cells than among CD4+ T cells. The antigen specificity of the peripheral T cells that underwent clonal expansion was not determined. In partial responders in the 0.1-3.0 mg/kg groups, normalized peripheral clonal expansion was found to be among the lowest, especially among CD8+ T cells. At doses from 0.1 to 3.0 mg/kg, clonal expansion was seen in both CD4+ and CD8+ blood T cells between baseline and week 6.

CDR1 LNHDA and CDR2 SQIVND are derived from the germline V gene (reference sequence). Counted from cysteine to phenylalanine, this CDR3 has 13 amino acids. The kept DNA is CDR3 alone, 39 bases in frame from the first base. Ends trimmed: V by 5 bases, J by 9 bases; bases unmatched to a gene: 3. Genomic DNA was extracted from sorted cells for sequencing of the TCRbeta CDR3 region. The immunoSEQ Assay was used to sequence the TCRbeta CDR3 regions. TCRdb mirrors the immuneACCESS table, restricted to in-frame sequences. Some clones are absent from its copies; in checked studies, under half trace to an unresolved V gene, and the reason for the others is unknown. The sample data list under 50,000 clones, and around 89% of these were observed just once. Of the sample, roughly 30% falls within the top ten clones. The trial excluded patients who had a history of autoimmune disease or who were on systemic immunosuppression. Peripheral blood for TCR sequencing was collected from all dose cohorts at baseline, on cycle 4 day 1, and on cycle 7 day 1. The samples were taken from a phase I, first-in-human, multicenter, open-label dose-escalation trial of ivuxolimab. Adults with locally advanced or metastatic melanoma, renal cell, hepatocellular, or head and neck squamous cell carcinoma were enrolled in the trial. Before TCR sequencing, CD4+ T cells and CD8+ T cells from peripheral blood were sorted into separate populations.

Concerning this clone: Its antigen is not yet known. Base qualities are not recorded, but no much larger clone differs from it by a single base.

Source: CD4+ or CD8+ T cells sorted from blood, taken in a trial of the OX40 agonist ivuxolimab. This sequence originates from an adult with an advanced solid tumor such as melanoma, head and neck, liver or kidney cancer. Recombination joined TRBV19 with TRBJ1-6; TRBD1 lines up with 8 middle nucleotides. The CDR3 protein is CASSAGGSSPLHF. The nucleotide sequence is given as TGTGCCAGTAGTGCAGGGGGCAGTTCACCCCTCCACTTT.